This entry is about one T cell receptor (beta chain). The antigen remains unidentified. This CDR3 is built from 18 residues. CDR1 MGHRA and CDR2 YSYEKL come from the germline V gene. The J segment lost 1 base and the V segment lost 1 base, leaving 8 bases of the junction unmatched. Vbeta (60) and Jbeta (13) primers were used in the PCR. Clones were sequenced by immunoSEQ multiplex PCR, and TCRdb holds only the in-frame ones, with some missing. The repertoire holds about 130,000 clones, over 60% seen once, with approximately 0.97% in the top ten. Missing from this donor's record is the CMV serostatus. This entry is derived from a study of cytomegalovirus exposure and HLA in healthy donors. Study context: Caucasian-associated ancestry cluster membership applied to less than 85% of approximately 420 genotyped donors. Whole-study results and caveats: An assumption of roughly uniform sequencing depth across donors underlay the presence/absence analyses. Segments of the TCR beta V type were, in most cases, productive about 87% or about 30% of the time in an earlier analysis.

The receptor's source is a human donor in good health. The chain uses TRBV4-1 and TRBJ2-2, with 8 bases aligning to TRBD2. Source material: PBMCs. CDR3 in DNA: TGCGCCAGCAGCCAAGTCCCTCCGCGGGGGGAGAACACCGGGGAGCTGTTTTTT. It yields the protein CASSQVPPRGENTGELFF.